The TCR beta chain described here comes from a study of T cell repertoires in cytomegalovirus infection. For the study at large: Selection of CMV epitopes for the study included recently identified HLA-C-restricted and well-studied HLA-B-restricted ones. Based on public TCR beta signatures, there were indications of CMV infection and of a matching HLA type. Study-level points and caveats: Across the ex vivo response, the dominant clonotypes were HLA-C-restricted CMV-specific TCR beta clonotypes. The cumulative frequency of public TCR beta families distinguished individuals who carried CMV together with the relevant HLA.

In TCRdb, the reads were re-called with MiXCR into one record per CDR3 protein. The profile shows about 37,000 distinct CDR3 sequences, roughly half of them singletons. This clonotype showed up just a few times. The antigen is unknown. CDR3 size: 16 residues. The V segment lost 0 bases and the J segment 3 bases; nucleotides outside the gene matches: 8. CDR1 SGHAT and CDR2 FQNNGV come from the germline V gene. V usage is TRBV11-2 and J usage is TRBJ2-7; 7 nucleotides match TRBD1. This specimen consisted of CD8+ T cells from cultured PBMCs, obtained from culture after CMV antigen stimulation. The TCR sequence derives from a human donor in good health (CMV status not recorded). Some clones in this sample may be carry-over from other donors' samples. CDR3 nucleotides: TGTGCCAGCAGCTTAGATTCGGACAGGCCTATCTACGAGCAGTACTTC. The encoded protein is CASSLDSDRPIYEQYF.